This is a list of T cell receptor beta chains from one sample in a study of CD8 T cells in ankylosing spondylitis. TCRdb ran MiXCR on the 5' RACE reads and lists one entry per CDR3 protein. This sample has fewer than 650,000 distinct CDR3 sequences; roughly 12% occur once, and the top ten carry 6.8%. The specimen sequenced was blood, either unsorted or a sorted T cell fraction (not recorded which). These receptors came from a male donor with ankylosing spondylitis. Each CDR3 is given with its conserved first and last residue. Fields, in order: J gene, D gene, V gene, CDR3 protein. The D gene is left open where the match is weak.

TRBJ2-3,TRBD2,TRBV12-3/TRBV12-4,CASSLLAGVADTQYF
TRBJ2-7,TRBD1,TRBV7-9,CASSSTGGKNYEQYF
TRBJ2-6,-,TRBV27,CASSLSPGLFSGANVLTF
TRBJ2-1,TRBD1,TRBV7-9,CASSKRTGTNNEQFF
TRBJ2-2,-,TRBV5-3,CARSLSTGTFTGELFF
TRBJ2-2,-,TRBV14,CASSQDMGTGELFF
TRBJ1-2,-,TRBV29-1,CSVEPAQGLGYGYTF
TRBJ2-2,-,TRBV25-1,CARPGELFF
TRBJ2-2,-,TRBV6-2/TRBV6-3,CASRTQNTGELFF
TRBJ2-4,-,TRBV13,CASSLVTRGSPIQYF
TRBJ2-1,-,TRBV5-1,CASSPHRDFNNEQFF
TRBJ1-3,-,TRBV3-1,CASSHRASGNTIYF
TRBJ2-5,TRBD2,TRBV7-2,CASSSTGLAGIGETQYF
TRBJ2-1,-,TRBV3-1,CASSQVLVLVNEQFF
TRBJ1-1,-,TRBV5-1,CASRPTGGISEAFF
TRBJ2-3,TRBD1,TRBV7-9,CASSQIEGRGRADTQYF
TRBJ2-2,-,TRBV5-1,CASSTSTSLNTGELFF
TRBJ1-5,-,TRBV15,CATSREKFVGGSNQPQHF
TRBJ2-5,-,TRBV2,CASSPRRIQETQYF
TRBJ1-4,TRBD1,TRBV29-1,CSVATVRGQGSEKLFF
TRBJ2-5,-,TRBV6-1,CASSEWSQITRETQYF
TRBJ2-2,-,TRBV9,CASSVTGRNTGELFF
TRBJ1-5,TRBD1,TRBV2,CASSLGQAFNQPQHF
TRBJ2-7,-,TRBV5-6,CASSLAGGRGYEQYF
TRBJ1-1,-,TRBV6-1,CASSARQDGTEAFF
TRBJ2-5,TRBD2,TRBV20-1,CSATGLAERETQYF
TRBJ2-3,TRBD2,TRBV10-1,CATGTSGTDTQYF
TRBJ1-1,-,TRBV29-1,CSVGLDRLNTEAFF
TRBJ2-3,TRBD2,TRBV20-1,CSARDMGLAGGGDTQYF
TRBJ1-1,-,TRBV3-1,CASSPEPGSLNTEAFF
TRBJ1-2,-,TRBV7-9,CASSFGDFSNYGYTF
TRBJ1-1,TRBD1,TRBV5-1,CASSEQTGLREAFF
TRBJ2-3,-,TRBV24-1,CATSDPGGYTDTQYF